This T cell receptor (beta chain) was recovered during a study of T-cell reconstitution after alpha-beta-depleted transplantation in children. Unique molecular identifiers were incorporated into the prepared TCRbeta library. TCRdb re-called the PCR reads through MiXCR, storing one row per CDR3 protein. The table has 450,000 to 550,000 distinct CDR3 sequences, 11% seen once. General observations from the study: By about two months after transplant, alpha-beta T cells reportedly arose from several hundred graft clones that had expanded. Day-60 TCRbeta diversity that was high in some patients was derived from surviving recipient T cells and thymic progenitors. T cells produced anew were the main source of T-cell counts and diversity one year after transplant.

With regard to this clonotype: What it recognizes is unknown.

The TCR sequence derives from a female patient between 2 and 15 years old who had a stem cell transplant for aplastic anemia, so the T cells may come from the graft donor. The sequencing here drew on PBMCs, mostly from graft donor cells, taken 180 days after TCRalphabeta/CD19-depleted stem cell transplant.

The CDR3 is CASSELWQRGNYGYTF. The CDR3 DNA follows: TGTGCCAGCAGTGAACTGTGGCAGCGAGGTAACTATGGCTACACCTTC. The gene calls are TRBV25-1 and TRBJ1-2; no reliable D call. The ends were cut back, 2 bases at V and 1 base at J, with 14 bases in the middle. CDR1 is MGHDK and CDR2 is SYGVNS in the germline V gene. The CDR3 sequence is 16 residues long.